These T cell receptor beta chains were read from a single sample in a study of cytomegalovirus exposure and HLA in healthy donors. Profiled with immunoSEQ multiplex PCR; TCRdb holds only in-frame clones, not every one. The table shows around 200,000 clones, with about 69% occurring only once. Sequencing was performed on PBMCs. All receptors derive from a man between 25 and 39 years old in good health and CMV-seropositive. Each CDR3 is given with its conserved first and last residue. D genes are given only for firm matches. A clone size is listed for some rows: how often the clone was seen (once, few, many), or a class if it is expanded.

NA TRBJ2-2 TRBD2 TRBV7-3 TGTGCCAGCAGCTTAGGGACTAGTCTCGCCGGGGAGCTGTTTTTT CASSLGTSLAGELFF
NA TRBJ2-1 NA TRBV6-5 TGTGCCAGCAGGTCGTCCAAACAGGGAATTGAGCAGTTCTTC CASRSSKQGIEQFF
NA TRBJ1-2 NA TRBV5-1 TGCGCCAGCAGCCGGACACTTGGTGGGGAAGGCTACACCTTC CASSRTLGGEGYTF
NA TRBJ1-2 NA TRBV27 TGTGCCAGCAGTCCGAGGGCCGGCTATGGCTACACCTTC CASSPRAGYGYTF
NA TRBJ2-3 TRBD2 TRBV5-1 TGCGCCAGCAGGCCCACTAGCGGGGGTTTATCTGATACGCAGTATTTT CASRPTSGGLSDTQYF
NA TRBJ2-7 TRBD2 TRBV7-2 TGTGCCAGCAGCTTAACCGGGGGAGGGACCTACGAGCAGTACTTC CASSLTGGGTYEQYF
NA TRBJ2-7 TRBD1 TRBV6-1 TGTGCCAGCAACGCATCGGGACAGGTAGCCTACGAGCAGTACTTC CASNASGQVAYEQYF
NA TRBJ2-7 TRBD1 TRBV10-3 TGTGCCATCAGTGAGACGGACAGGGGGGTTTACGAGCAGTACTTC CAISETDRGVYEQYF
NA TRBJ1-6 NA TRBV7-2 TGTGCCAGCAGCTTAGTATCAGGCTCCTATAATTCACCCCTCCACTTT CASSLVSGSYNSPLHF
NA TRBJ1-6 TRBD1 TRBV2 TGTGCCAGCAGTGAAGGGGACAGGGGCTGGTCACCCCTCCACTTT CASSEGDRGWSPLHF
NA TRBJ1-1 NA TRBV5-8 TGTGCCAGCAGACCCGACAGACTCATGAACACTGAAGCTTTCTTT CASRPDRLMNTEAFF
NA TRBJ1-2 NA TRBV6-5 TGTGCCACAGGGGCGGGCTATGGCTACACCTTC CATGAGYGYTF
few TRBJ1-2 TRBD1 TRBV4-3 TGCGCCAGCAGCCAACACCCTCCGGGACAGAACTATGGCTACACCTTC CASSQHPPGQNYGYTF
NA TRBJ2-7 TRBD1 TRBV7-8 TGTGCCAGCAGTAAAACCCGGACAGGGGGCTACGAGCAGTACTTC CASSKTRTGGYEQYF
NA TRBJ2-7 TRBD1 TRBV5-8 TGTGCCAGCAGCTCCGGGACAGGAACCTACGAGCAGTACTTC CASSSGTGTYEQYF
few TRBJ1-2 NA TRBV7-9 TGTTCCAGCAGCTTGGCAGGAAACTATGGCTACACCTTC CSSSLAGNYGYTF
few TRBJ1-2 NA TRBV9 TGTGCCAGCAGCGTGACAGGAGAAGTTGGCTACACCTTC CASSVTGEVGYTF
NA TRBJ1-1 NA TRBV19 TGTGCCAGTTTTCTGGGGGCCAACACTGAAGCTTTCTTT CASFLGANTEAFF
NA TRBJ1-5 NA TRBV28 TGTGCCAGCAGTTTAGGGGGGGCGATCCTCAATCAGCCCCAGCATTTT CASSLGGAILNQPQHF
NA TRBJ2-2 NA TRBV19 TGTGCCAGTAGGATCTCCCATGACAGGACCCCCGGGGAGCTGTTTTTT CASRISHDRTPGELFF
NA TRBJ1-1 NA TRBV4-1 TGCGCCAGCAGCCAAGCGAGCCTGAACACTGAAGCTTTCTTT CASSQASLNTEAFF
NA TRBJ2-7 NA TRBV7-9 TGTGCCAGCAGCTTCGACTCTAGCTCCTACGAGCAGTACTTC CASSFDSSSYEQYF
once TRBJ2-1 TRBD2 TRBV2 TGTGCCAGCAGCGTTACTAGCGGGGGGGGGAATGAGCAGTTCTTC CASSVTSGGGNEQFF
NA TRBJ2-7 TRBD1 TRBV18 TGTGCCAGCTCACCTCCGGGACAGAACTACGAGCAGTACTTC CASSPPGQNYEQYF
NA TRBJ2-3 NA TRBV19 TGTGCCAGTAGTATTGGGCGCGTGCGCTCGCAGTATTTT CASSIGRVRSQYF
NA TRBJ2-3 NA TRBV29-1 TGCAGCGTTGACCCACTAGCTGGAGATACGCAGTATTTT CSVDPLAGDTQYF
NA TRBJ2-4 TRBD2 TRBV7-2 TGTGCCAGCAGCTTAATAGCGGGGGCCAAAAACATTCAGTACTTC CASSLIAGAKNIQYF
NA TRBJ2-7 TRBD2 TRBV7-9 TGTGCCAGCAGCTTAACTCGGGGGGGCTACGAGCAGTACTTC CASSLTRGGYEQYF
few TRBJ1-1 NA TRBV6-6 TGTGCCAGCAATGGGGGGGACCGCTCCCTAAACACTGAAGCTTTCTTT CASNGGDRSLNTEAFF
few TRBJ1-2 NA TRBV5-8 TGTGCCAGCAGCTTGTGGGGGCAGGGGTCCGTCTATGGCTACACCTTC CASSLWGQGSVYGYTF
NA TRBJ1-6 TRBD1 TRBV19 TGTGCCACCTCAGACAGGGGAAGCTCACCCCTCCACTTT CATSDRGSSPLHF
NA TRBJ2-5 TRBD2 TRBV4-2 TGTGCCAGCAGCCAAATTGGCGGGGGTCCATCGGGGGAGACCCAGTACTTC CASSQIGGGPSGETQYF
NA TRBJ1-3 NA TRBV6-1 TGTGCCAGCAGTCTAGAGGGAAATGGAAACACCATATATTTT CASSLEGNGNTIYF
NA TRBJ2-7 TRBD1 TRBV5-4 TGTGCCAGCAGCTTGACCTCCGGGACAGGGAAGGAGGAGCAGTACTTC CASSLTSGTGKEEQYF
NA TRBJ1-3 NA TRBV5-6 TGTGCCAGCAGCTTCCAGAAGCGGAACTCTGGAAACACCATATATTTT CASSFQKRNSGNTIYF
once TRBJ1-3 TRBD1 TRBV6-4 TGTGCCAGCAGGACCAGACAGGGGGCATCTGGAAACACCATATATTTT CASRTRQGASGNTIYF
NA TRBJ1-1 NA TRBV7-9 TGTGCCAGCAGCCCCTCGGGAGGGCTCTTACTCTCTGAAGCTTTCTTT CASSPSGGLLLSEAFF
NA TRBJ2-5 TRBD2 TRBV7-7 TGTGCTAGCAGCCGGCTAGCGGTGGAGACCCAGTACTTC CASSRLAVETQYF
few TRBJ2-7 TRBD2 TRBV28 TGTGCCAGCAGTCTAAGCTCTAGCGGGGGGGACTACGAGCAGTACTTC CASSLSSSGGDYEQYF
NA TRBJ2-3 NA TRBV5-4 TGTGCCAGCAGCTTGTTGGCTACTAGGGACACAGATACGCAGTATTTT CASSLLATRDTDTQYF
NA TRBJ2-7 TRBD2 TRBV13 TGTGCCAGCAGCTTTCGAGTAGCGGGAGAATACGAGCAGTACTTC CASSFRVAGEYEQYF
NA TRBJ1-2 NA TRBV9 TGTGCCAGCAATAGGGGATATGGCTACACCTTC CASNRGYGYTF
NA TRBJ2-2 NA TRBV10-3 TGTGCCATCACCCAGATCCTCGCGGAAAACACCGGGGAGCTGTTTTTT CAITQILAENTGELFF
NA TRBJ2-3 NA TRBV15 TGTGCCACCAGCCCTGGGAAGGGGGGGAGGGTGCAAGATACGCAGTATTTT CATSPGKGGRVQDTQYF
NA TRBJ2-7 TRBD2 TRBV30 TGTGCCTGGAACTCCGGGACTAGGGCGTACGAGCAGTACTTC CAWNSGTRAYEQYF
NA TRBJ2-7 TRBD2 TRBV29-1 TGCAGCGTTGAAGGGGGGGGAAACAACTACGAGCAGTACTTC CSVEGGGNNYEQYF
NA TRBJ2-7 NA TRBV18 TGTGCCAGCTCACCACGGGCAGGAGGTGACTACGAGCAGTACTTC CASSPRAGGDYEQYF
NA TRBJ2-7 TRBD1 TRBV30 TGTGCCTGGAGTAAAGGGACAGGCCCCGCCTACGAGCAGTACTTC CAWSKGTGPAYEQYF
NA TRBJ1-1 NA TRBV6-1 TGTGCCAGCAGTGGGGGGGGCACTGAAGCTTTCTTT CASSGGGTEAFF
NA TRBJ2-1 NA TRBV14 TGTGCCAGCAGCCTTTCGAGGGCACAGCAGTTCTTC CASSLSRAQQFF
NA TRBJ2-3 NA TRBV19 TGTGCCAGTGGCAGGGTTGATACGCAGTATTTT CASGRVDTQYF
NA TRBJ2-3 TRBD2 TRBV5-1 TGCGCCAGCAGCCCTGGGACTAGCGGGGGGAGGACAGATACGCAGTATTTT CASSPGTSGGRTDTQYF
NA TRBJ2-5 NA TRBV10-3 TGTGCCATCAGTGAGTCGTCAGGGCGCGAGACCCAGTACTTC CAISESSGRETQYF